The 23 T cell receptor beta chains below come from one sample, sequenced in a study of chemoradiotherapy in HPV16-positive cancers. Here immunoSEQ multiplex PCR was the method, and the copy in TCRdb shows in-frame clones only, minus some. The sample shows approximately 32,000 clones, approximately 90% of them seen only once. The sample here was blood, taken from a patient who underwent chemoradiotherapy. The receptors shown here come from a human donor with HPV-associated anogenital cancer.

The chain carries TRBV23-1 and TRBJ2-7; possibly TRBD2 for D (6 bases). TRBV23-1 is annotated as an ORF whose role is uncertain. The CDR3 covers 15 residues. Trimming left V 3 bases short and J 3 bases short, with 15 bases between. The CDR3 protein is CASSQEGTLLYEQYF. CDR3 nucleotide sequence: TGCGCCAGCAGTCAGGAGGGGACCTTACTCTACGAGCAGTACTTC.

The chain links TRBV9 to TRBJ2-2; 7 nucleotides line up with TRBD2. There are 16 residues in the CDR3. CDR1 is SGDLS, CDR2 YYNGEE, per germline. With 0 bases clipped from V and 1 base from J, the junction kept 3 bases outside the gene matches. CDR3 amino acids: CASSVGASGNTGELFF. The CDR3 DNA follows: TGTGCCAGCAGCGTAGGCGCTAGCGGGAACACCGGGGAGCTGTTTTTT.

The V and J genes are TRBV27 and TRBJ1-2; D perhaps matches TRBD1 (5 bases). Trimming pared 3 bases from V and 8 bases from J, leaving 16 bases between. Germline V lookup: CDR1 MNHEY, CDR2 SMNVEV (reference sequence). CDR3 length: 14 residues. The CDR3 DNA reads TGTGCCAGCAGTTTGGGGGGTAAGGGAGGCGGCTACACCTTC. Its translation: CASSLGGKGGGYTF.

Notes on this clone: A junction boundary mismatches the germline segment, possibly from a read error. The chain has TRBV19 and TRBJ2-7, with 8 bases identical to TRBD1. Germline V lookup: CDR1 LNHDA, CDR2 SQIVND (reference sequence). The CDR3 spans 13 residues. The CDR3 region is CASSLDRGEEQYF. For the CDR3, the DNA is TGTGCCAGTAGTCTAGACAGGGGTGAAGAGCAGTACTTC.

In DNA, the CDR3 is TGTGCCAGCAGCGTAGGAACAGGGAACTCCTACGAGCAGTACTTC. This encodes CASSVGTGNSYEQYF. The chain uses TRBV9 and TRBJ2-7; a weak D match, TRBD1 (6 bases). There are 15 residues in the CDR3. Germline lookup yields CDR1 SGDLS and CDR2 YYNGEE. Trimming removed 0 bases at V and 0 bases at J, with 10 bases between. The whole variable domain, remainder taken from reference TRBV9 and TRBJ2-7, is DSGVTQTPKHLITATGQRVTLRCSPRSGDLSVYWYQQSLDQGLQFLIQYYNGEERAKGNILERFSAQQFPDLHSELNLSSLELGDSALYFCASSVGTGNSYEQYFGPGTRLTVT.

The chain employs TRBV5-6 and TRBJ1-5; D is undetermined. Per germline, CDR1 SGHDT and CDR2 YYEEEE. V gave up 4 bases and J gave up 7 bases, with 15 bases separating them. The CDR3 length is 14 residues. CDR3 nucleotide sequence: TGTGCCAGCAGCCGGCGGACCCCCGGGCAGCCCCAGCATTTT. Translating gives CASSRRTPGQPQHF.

The rearrangement links TRBV6-5 to TRBJ2-3; D not resolved. The V end was cut by 5 bases, the J end by 0 bases, with 9 bases between. The CDR3 spans 14 residues. The germline V gene encodes CDR1 MNHEY and CDR2 SVGAGI. The CDR3, as DNA: TGTGCCAGCAGTCCTCTGGACAGCACAGATACGCAGTATTTT. Its translation: CASSPLDSTDTQYF.

This clone appeared once. The V gene is TRBV25-1, the J gene TRBJ2-7; D unresolved. The CDR3 runs to 16 residues. Germline assignment: CDR1 MGHDK and CDR2 SYGVNS. The germline V and J ends were trimmed by 3 bases and 6 bases, with 21 bases remaining between them. CDR3 sequence (DNA): TGTGCCAGCAGTGACCCCCTAAGGCACAGTCTAGGCGAGCAGTACTTC. Translated, it gives CASSDPLRHSLGEQYF.

Comment on this clone: The same CDR3 can be traced to other DNA sequences in this sample. The V and J genes are TRBV5-1 and TRBJ2-2; D is perhaps TRBD1 or TRBD2 (5 bases each). The CDR3 extends over 16 amino acids. V dropped 2 bases and J dropped 7 bases, with 18 bases sitting between them. The germline gives CDR1 SGHRS, CDR2 YFSETQ. This CDR3 is CASSFEGRRDLGELFF. CDR3 sequence (DNA): TGCGCCAGCAGCTTCGAGGGGCGTAGGGACCTCGGGGAGCTGTTTTTT.

This clone was seen once. The chain has TRBV13 and TRBJ1-1; D uncertain. Per germline, CDR1 PRHDT and CDR2 FYEKMQ (reference sequence). Deletions cut 7 bases from V and 1 base from J, with 16 bases between. The CDR3 totals 15 residues. The chain's CDR3 is CASKPQVRGNTEAFF. Here the CDR3 DNA reads TGTGCCAGCAAACCTCAGGTTCGGGGGAACACTGAAGCTTTCTTT.

Note on this clone: The junction departs from the called germline gene at one end, perhaps through a read error. The CDR3 sequence: CASSRTESNTGELVF. CDR3 DNA: TGTGCCAGCAGCCGGACAGAGTCGAACACCGGGGAGCTGGTTTTT. V gene TRBV2 combines with J gene TRBJ2-2; weak D call: TRBD1 (6 bases). From germline, CDR1 is SNHLY and CDR2 FYNNEI. There are 15 residues in the CDR3.

J is TRBJ1-5 and V is TRBV4-3, with D perhaps matching TRBD1 (5 bases). This CDR3 has 16 amino acids. CDR1 LGHNA and CDR2 YSLEER come from the germline V gene. Trimming took off 0 bases at V and 1 base at J, with 10 bases between the two ends. CDR3 loop: CASSQEYGGSNQPQHF. The DNA for the CDR3 is TGCGCCAGCAGCCAAGAGTACGGGGGAAGCAATCAGCCCCAGCATTTT.

The chain has TRBV19 and TRBJ2-5, with 9 bases identical to TRBD2. CDR1 is LNHDA, CDR2 SQIVND, per germline (reference sequence). This CDR3 comprises 16 residues. V shed 6 bases, J shed 5 bases, and the junction held 13 bases outside the gene matches. The CDR3 bases are TGTGCCAGTAGCGAAAATCCGGGACTAGCTGGGGAGACCCAGTACTTC. Translating it yields CASSENPGLAGETQYF.

The rearrangement joins TRBV6-5 to TRBJ1-6; maybe TRBD1 (5 bases). This CDR3 is built from 13 residues. CDR1 is MNHEY, CDR2 SVGAGI, per germline. V was shortened by 5 bases and J by 10 bases, with 12 bases between the two germline ends. In DNA form, the CDR3 reads TGTGCCAGCAGTGGGGACGCTTTCTCACCCCTCCACTTT. Translation gives CASSGDAFSPLHF.

The V gene is TRBV9, the J gene TRBJ1-1; D not certain. Germline V gene lookup returns CDR1 SGDLS and CDR2 YYNGEE. V was shortened by 2 bases and J by 1 base, with 6 bases between the two germline ends. The CDR3 extends over 13 amino acids. The CDR3 loop is CASSVEWNTEAFF. The CDR3, as DNA: TGTGCCAGCAGCGTGGAATGGAACACTGAAGCTTTCTTT.

This chain joins TRBV25-1 and TRBJ2-7; D unclear. The CDR3 spans 15 residues. Germline V gene lookup returns CDR1 MGHDK and CDR2 SYGVNS. Trimming cost V 3 bases and J 5 bases, with 17 bases left between them. The CDR3 DNA follows: TGTGCCAGCAGTGACCCTCAAAGCCCCCTCAACGAGCAGTACTTC. Its translation: CASSDPQSPLNEQYF.

The chain uses TRBV7-9 and TRBJ1-5; 8 bases map to TRBD1. There are 16 residues in the CDR3. J lost 2 bases, V lost 5 bases, and 8 bases had no gene match. Germline CDR1 SEHNR, CDR2 FQNEAQ (reference sequence). The DNA of the CDR3 is TGTGCCAGCAGCCCGTGGACAGGGCCTGGCAATCAGCCCCAGCATTTT. Protein product: CASSPWTGPGNQPQHF.

The chain joins TRBV23-1 to TRBJ2-7, with a weak D call TRBD2 (5 bases). TRBV23-1 is marked as an open reading frame, function uncertain. The CDR3 runs 13 residues. Trimming took 9 bases from V and 5 from J, leaving 17 bases between them. CDR3 region: CARDGPEGDEQYF. The CDR3 DNA is TGCGCCAGAGACGGGCCCGAGGGCGACGAGCAGTACTTC.

The rearrangement joins TRBV11-2 to TRBJ2-5; tentative D call: TRBD2 (5 bases). V shed 0 bases and J shed 5 bases, with 13 bases lying between them. Germline lookup yields CDR1 SGHAT and CDR2 FQNNGV. The CDR3 is 15 amino acids. CDR3 nucleotides: TGTGCCAGCAGCTTAGATCTGAGGGTTGGGGAGACCCAGTACTTC. Its translation: CASSLDLRVGETQYF.

This chain connects TRBV2 to TRBJ2-3; 7 positions match TRBD2. Losses at the gene ends were 11 bases for V and 7 bases for J; bases not matched to a gene: 6. Germline V gives CDR1 SNHLY, CDR2 FYNNEI. This CDR3 spans 11 amino acids. The CDR3 coding sequence is TGTGCCTGGGAGGGGAGAAATACGCAGTATTTT. Protein product: CAWEGRNTQYF.

The genes are TRBV5-1 and TRBJ2-1; 8 bases are shared with TRBD1. The length of the CDR3 is 15 residues. After removal of 3 bases from V and 1 base from J, the junction contained 3 bases not matched to a gene. The germline V gene has CDR1 SGHRS and CDR2 YFSETQ. Here the CDR3 reads CASSSDRVSYNEQFF. Here the CDR3 DNA reads TGCGCCAGCAGCTCGGACAGGGTGTCCTACAATGAGCAGTTCTTC.

This clone was seen a single time. V is TRBV7-2 and J is TRBJ1-1; 7 bases match TRBD1. Per germline, CDR1 SGHTA and CDR2 FQGNSA. The V and J ends lost 5 bases and 1 base, in that order; junction bases with no gene match: 4. This CDR3 has 14 residues. In DNA form, the CDR3 reads TGTGCCAGCAGCCTGGGACAGAAGAACACTGAAGCTTTCTTT. It specifies CASSLGQKNTEAFF.

This clone was seen once. J is TRBJ2-2 and V is TRBV18, with TRBD2 as a possible D gene (5 bases). CDR1 and CDR2 (germline): KGHSH, LQKENI. Trimming cost V 2 bases and J 0 bases, with 7 bases left between them. The CDR3 has 15 amino acids. In DNA, the CDR3 is TGTGCCAGCTCACCAGGGCGGGCGAACACCGGGGAGCTGTTTTTT. As protein: CASSPGRANTGELFF.